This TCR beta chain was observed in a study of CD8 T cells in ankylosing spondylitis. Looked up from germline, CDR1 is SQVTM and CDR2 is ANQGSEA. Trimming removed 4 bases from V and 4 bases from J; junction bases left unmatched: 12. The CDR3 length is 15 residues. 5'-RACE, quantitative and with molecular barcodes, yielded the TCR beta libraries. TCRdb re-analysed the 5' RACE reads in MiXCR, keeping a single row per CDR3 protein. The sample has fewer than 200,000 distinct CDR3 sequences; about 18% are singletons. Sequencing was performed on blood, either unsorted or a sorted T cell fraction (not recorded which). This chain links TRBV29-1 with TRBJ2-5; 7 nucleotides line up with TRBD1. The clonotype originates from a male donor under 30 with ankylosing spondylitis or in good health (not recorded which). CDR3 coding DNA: TGCAGCGTTGTCAACAACCCGACAGGGTCAGAGACCCAGTACTTC. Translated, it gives CSVVNNPTGSETQYF.